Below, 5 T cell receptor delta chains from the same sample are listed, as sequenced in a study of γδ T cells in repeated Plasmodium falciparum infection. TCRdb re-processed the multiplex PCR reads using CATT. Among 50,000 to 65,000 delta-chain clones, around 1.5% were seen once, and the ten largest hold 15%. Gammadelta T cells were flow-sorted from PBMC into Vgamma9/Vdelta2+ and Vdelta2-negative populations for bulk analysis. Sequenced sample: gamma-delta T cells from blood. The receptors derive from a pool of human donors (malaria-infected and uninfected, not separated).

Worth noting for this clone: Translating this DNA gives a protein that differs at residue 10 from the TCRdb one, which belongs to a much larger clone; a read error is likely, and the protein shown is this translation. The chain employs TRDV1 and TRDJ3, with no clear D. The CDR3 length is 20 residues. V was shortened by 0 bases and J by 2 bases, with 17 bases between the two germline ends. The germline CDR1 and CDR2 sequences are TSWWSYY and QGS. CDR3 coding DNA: TGTGCTCTTGGGGAACTAGGTTGCCCCCCCCAAACCTGGGACACCCGACAGATGTTTTTC. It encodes CALGELGCPPQTWDTRQMFF.

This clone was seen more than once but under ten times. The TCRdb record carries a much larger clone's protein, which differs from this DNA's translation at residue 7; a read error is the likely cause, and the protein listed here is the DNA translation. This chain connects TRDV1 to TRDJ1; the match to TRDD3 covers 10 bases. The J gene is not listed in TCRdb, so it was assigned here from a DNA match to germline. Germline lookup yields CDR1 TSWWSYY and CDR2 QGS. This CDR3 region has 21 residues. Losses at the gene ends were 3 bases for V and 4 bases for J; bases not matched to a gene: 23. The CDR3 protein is CALGDTGGYWGITRDDDKLIF. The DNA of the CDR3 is TGTGCTCTTGGGGATACTGGGGGGTACTGGGGGATCACGCGGGATGACGATAAACTCATCTTT.

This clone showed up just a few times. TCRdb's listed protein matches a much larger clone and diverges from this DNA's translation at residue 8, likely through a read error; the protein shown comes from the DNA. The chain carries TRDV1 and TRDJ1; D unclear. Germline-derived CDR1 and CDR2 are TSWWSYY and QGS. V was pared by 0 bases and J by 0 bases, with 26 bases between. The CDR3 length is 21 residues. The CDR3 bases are TGTGCTCTTGGGGAACTTAGGGGCCCCAGGATCGTGGCTCTGTACACCGATAAACTCATCTTT. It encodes CALGELRGPRIVALYTDKLIF.

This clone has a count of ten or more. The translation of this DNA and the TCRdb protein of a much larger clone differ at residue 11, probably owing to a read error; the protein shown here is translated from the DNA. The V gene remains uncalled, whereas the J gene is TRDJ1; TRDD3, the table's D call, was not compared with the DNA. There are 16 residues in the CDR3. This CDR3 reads CALGEVPAYTADKLIF. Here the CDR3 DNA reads TGTGCTCTTGGGGAAGTACCCGCCTATACCGCCGATAAACTCATCTTT.

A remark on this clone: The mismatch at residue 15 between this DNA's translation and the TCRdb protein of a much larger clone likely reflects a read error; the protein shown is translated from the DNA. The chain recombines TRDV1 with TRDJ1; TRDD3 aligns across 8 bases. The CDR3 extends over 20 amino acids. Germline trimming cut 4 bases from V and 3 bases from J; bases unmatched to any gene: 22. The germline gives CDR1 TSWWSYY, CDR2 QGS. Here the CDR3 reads CALGGILLPGYASYPDKLIF. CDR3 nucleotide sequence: TGTGCTCTTGGGGGGATTCTCCTCCCGGGATACGCCTCCTACCCCGATAAACTCATCTTT.